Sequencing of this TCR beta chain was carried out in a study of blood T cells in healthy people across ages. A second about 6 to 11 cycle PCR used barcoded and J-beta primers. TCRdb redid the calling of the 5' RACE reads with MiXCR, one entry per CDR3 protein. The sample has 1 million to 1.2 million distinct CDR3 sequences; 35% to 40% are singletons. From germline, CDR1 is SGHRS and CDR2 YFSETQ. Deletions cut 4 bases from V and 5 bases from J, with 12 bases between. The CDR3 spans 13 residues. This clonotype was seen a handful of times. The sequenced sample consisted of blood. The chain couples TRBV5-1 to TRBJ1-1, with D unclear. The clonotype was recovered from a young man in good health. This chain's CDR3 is CASSPVFGTEAFF. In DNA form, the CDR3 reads TGCGCCAGCAGCCCCGTATTCGGGACTGAAGCTTTCTTT.